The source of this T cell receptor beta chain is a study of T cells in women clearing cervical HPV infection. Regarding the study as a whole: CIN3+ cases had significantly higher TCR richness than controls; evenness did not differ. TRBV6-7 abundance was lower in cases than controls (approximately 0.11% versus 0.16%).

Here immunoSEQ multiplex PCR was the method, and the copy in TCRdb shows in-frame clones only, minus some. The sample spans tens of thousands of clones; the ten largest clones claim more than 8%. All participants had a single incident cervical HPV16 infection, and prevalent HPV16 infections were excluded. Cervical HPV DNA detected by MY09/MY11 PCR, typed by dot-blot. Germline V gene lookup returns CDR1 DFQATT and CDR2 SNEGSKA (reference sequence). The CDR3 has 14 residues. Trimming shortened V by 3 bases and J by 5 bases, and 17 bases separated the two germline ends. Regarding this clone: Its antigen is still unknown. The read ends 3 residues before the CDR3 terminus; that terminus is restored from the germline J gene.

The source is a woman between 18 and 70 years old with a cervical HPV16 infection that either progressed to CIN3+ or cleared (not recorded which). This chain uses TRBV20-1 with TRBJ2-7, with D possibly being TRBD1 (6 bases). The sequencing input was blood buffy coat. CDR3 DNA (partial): TGCAGTGCTAGGTCCAGGGGCAGTCTGAACGAG. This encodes CSARSRGSLNE. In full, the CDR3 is CSARSRGSLNEQYF.